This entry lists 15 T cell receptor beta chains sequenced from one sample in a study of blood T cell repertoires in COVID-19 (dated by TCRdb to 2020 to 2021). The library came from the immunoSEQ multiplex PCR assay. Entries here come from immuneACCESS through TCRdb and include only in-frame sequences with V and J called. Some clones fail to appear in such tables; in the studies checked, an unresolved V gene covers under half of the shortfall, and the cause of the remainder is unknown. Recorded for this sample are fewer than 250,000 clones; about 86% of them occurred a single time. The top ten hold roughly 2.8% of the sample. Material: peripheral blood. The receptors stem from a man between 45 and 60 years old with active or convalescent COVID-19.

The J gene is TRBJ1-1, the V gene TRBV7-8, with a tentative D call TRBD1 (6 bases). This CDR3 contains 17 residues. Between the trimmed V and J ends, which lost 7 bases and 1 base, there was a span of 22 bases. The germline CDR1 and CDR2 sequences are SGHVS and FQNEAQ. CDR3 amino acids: CASILRGRGSGNTEAFF. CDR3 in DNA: TGTGCCAGCATTTTGAGGGGCAGGGGAAGCGGGAACACTGAAGCTTTCTTT.

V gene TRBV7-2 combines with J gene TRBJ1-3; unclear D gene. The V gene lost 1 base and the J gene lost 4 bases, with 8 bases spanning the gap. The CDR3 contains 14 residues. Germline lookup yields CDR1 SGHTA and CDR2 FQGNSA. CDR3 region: CASSLVAGGNTIYF. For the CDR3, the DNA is TGTGCCAGCAGCTTAGTGGCGGGAGGAAACACCATATATTTT.

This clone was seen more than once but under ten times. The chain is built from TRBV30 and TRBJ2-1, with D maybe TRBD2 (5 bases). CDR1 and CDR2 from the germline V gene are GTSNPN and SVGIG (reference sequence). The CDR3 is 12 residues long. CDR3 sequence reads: CARSGPYNEQFF. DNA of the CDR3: TGTGCTCGGAGCGGACCCTACAATGAGCAGTTCTTC.

CDR3 amino acids: CASSDSRLNRGHF. CDR3 coding DNA: TGTGCCAGCAGTGATTCACGGCTCAACAGGGGGCATTTT. This chain links TRBV25-1 with TRBJ1-5; 7 bases are shared with TRBD1. Trimming removed 3 bases from V and 15 bases from J; junction bases left unmatched: 11. Germline loops: CDR1 MGHDK, CDR2 SYGVNS. This CDR3 comprises 13 residues. The variable domain in full, with the rest retrieved from reference TRBV25-1 and TRBJ1-5, is EADIYQTPRYLVIGTGKKITLECSQTMGHDKMYWYQQDPGMELHLIHYSYGVNSTEKGDLSSESTVSRIRTEHFPLTLESARPSHTSQYLCASSDSRLNRGHFGDGTRLSIL.

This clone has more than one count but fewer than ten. The CDR3 loop is CASSKGTSGNTYEQYF. The CDR3 DNA follows: TGTGCCAGCAGCAAAGGGACTAGCGGGAATACCTACGAGCAGTACTTC. The chain links TRBV5-6 to TRBJ2-7, with TRBD2 identical over 13 bases. In germline, CDR1 is SGHDT, CDR2 YYEEEE. V lost 4 bases to trimming and J lost 2 bases; unmatched junction nucleotides: 6. The CDR3 consists of 16 residues.

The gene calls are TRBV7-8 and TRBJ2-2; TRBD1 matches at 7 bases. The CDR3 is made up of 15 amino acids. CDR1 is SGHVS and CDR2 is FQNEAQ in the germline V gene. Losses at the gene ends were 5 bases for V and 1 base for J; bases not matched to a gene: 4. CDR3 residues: CASSVYRGNTGELFF. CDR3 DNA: TGTGCCAGCAGCGTTTACAGGGGGAACACCGGGGAGCTGTTTTTT.

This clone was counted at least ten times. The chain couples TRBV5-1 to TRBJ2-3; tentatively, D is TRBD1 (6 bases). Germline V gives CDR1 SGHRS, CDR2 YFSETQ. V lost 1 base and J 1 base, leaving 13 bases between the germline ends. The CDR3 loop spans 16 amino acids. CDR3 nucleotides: TGCGCCAGCAGCTTGAACCCTAACAGGGGCACAGATACGCAGTATTTT. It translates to CASSLNPNRGTDTQYF.

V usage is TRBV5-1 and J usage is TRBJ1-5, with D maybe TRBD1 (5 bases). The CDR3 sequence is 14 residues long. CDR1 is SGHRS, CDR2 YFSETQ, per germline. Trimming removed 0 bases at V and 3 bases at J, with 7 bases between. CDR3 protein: CASSLGQLNQPQHF. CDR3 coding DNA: TGCGCCAGCAGCTTGGGACAGCTCAATCAGCCCCAGCATTTT.

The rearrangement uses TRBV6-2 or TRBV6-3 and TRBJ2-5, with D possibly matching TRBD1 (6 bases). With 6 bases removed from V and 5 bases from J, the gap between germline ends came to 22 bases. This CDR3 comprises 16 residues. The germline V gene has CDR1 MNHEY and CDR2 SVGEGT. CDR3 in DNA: TGTGCCAGCAGCTTCCGGGACAATATCTCGGGGGAGACCCAGTACTTC. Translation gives CASSFRDNISGETQYF.

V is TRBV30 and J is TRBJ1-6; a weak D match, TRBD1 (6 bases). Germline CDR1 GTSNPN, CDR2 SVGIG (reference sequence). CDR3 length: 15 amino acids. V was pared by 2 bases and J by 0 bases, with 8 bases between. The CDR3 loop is CAWSTGLSYNSPLHF. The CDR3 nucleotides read TGTGCCTGGAGTACAGGGCTCTCCTATAATTCACCCCTCCACTTT.

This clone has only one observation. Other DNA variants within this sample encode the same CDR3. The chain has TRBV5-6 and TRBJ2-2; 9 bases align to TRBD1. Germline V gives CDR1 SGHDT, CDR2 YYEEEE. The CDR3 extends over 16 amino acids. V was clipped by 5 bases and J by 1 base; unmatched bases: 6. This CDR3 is CASSLPGQGNTGELFF. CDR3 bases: TGTGCCAGCAGTCTTCCGGGACAGGGGAACACCGGGGAGCTGTTTTTT. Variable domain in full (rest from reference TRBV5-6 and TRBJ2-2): DAGVTQSPTHLIKTRGQQVTLRCSPKSGHDTVSWYQQALGQGPQFIFQYYEEEERQRGNFPDRFSGHQFPNYSSELNVNALLLGDSALYLCASSLPGQGNTGELFFGEGSRLTVL.

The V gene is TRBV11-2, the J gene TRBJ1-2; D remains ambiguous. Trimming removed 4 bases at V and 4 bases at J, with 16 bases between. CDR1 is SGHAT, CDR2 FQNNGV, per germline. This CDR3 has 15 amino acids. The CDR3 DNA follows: TGTGCCAGCAGCTCTCCTCGGTGGGGAGCCTATGGCTACACCTTC. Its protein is CASSSPRWGAYGYTF.

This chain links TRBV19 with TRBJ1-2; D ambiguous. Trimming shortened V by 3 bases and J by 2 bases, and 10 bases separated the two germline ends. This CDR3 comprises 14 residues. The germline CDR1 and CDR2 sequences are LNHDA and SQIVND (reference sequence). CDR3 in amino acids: CASSISTNNYGYTF. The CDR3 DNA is TGTGCCAGTAGTATCTCTACCAACAACTATGGCTACACCTTC.

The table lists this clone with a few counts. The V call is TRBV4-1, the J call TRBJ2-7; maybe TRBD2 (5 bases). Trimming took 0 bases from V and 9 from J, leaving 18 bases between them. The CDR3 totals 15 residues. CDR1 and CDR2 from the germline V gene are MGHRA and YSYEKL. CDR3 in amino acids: CASSQDGMDLMGQYF. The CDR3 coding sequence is TGCGCCAGCAGCCAAGACGGGATGGACCTAATGGGGCAGTACTTC.

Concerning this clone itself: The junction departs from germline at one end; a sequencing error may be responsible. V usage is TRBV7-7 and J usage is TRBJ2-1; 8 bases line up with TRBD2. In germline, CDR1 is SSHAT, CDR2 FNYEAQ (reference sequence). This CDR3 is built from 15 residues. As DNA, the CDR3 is TGTGCTAGCAGCCTAGCCGCTAGCGGGCACAATGAGCAGTTCTTC. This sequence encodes CASSLAASGHNEQFF.